The 9 T cell receptor beta chains below all came from one sample that was sequenced in a study of cytomegalovirus exposure and HLA in healthy donors. PCR involved 60 Vbeta and 13 Jbeta primers. Profiling relied on immunoSEQ multiplex PCR, and the TCRdb table lists in-frame clones only, not all of them. This table holds roughly 120,000 clones, over 60% found once. The specimen sequenced was PBMCs. These receptors were obtained from a human donor in good health.

The J gene is TRBJ2-7, the V gene TRBV5-1, with a tentative D call TRBD2 (5 bases). Looked up from germline, CDR1 is SGHRS and CDR2 is YFSETQ. This CDR3 contains 13 residues. V was cut by 3 bases and J by 3 bases, with 10 bases left in between. The CDR3 sequence is CASSSEGGYEQYF. The CDR3 coding sequence is TGCGCCAGCAGCTCCGAGGGCGGCTACGAGCAGTACTTC. The variable domain in full, with the rest retrieved from reference TRBV5-1 and TRBJ2-7, is KAGVTQTPRYLIKTRGQQVTLSCSPISGHRSVSWYQQTPGQGLQFLFEYFSETQRNKGNFPGRFSGRQFSNSRSEMNVSTLELGDSALYLCASSSEGGYEQYFGPGTRLTVT.

V gene TRBV19 combines with J gene TRBJ1-4; no clear D. CDR1 and CDR2 from the germline V gene are LNHDA and SQIVND (reference sequence). The CDR3 loop spans 12 amino acids. Deletions cut 7 bases from V and 9 bases from J, with 12 bases between. CDR3 DNA sequence: TGTGCCAGTACCCCCGGTGTTAAAAAACTGTTTTTT. It encodes CASTPGVKKLFF.

As DNA, the CDR3 is TGTGCCAGCAGCTTGGATCGACAGGGGGATACGCAGTATTTT. Translated: CASSLDRQGDTQYF. The V and J genes are TRBV5-8 and TRBJ2-3, with 8 bases fitting TRBD1. CDR1 is SGHTS and CDR2 is YDEGEE in the germline V gene. This CDR3 is built from 14 residues. The V segment lost 0 bases and the J segment 6 bases; nucleotides outside the gene matches: 3.

V usage is TRBV20-1 and J usage is TRBJ1-2; D not resolved. The CDR3 length is 10 residues. CDR1 is DFQATT, CDR2 SNEGSKA, per germline (reference sequence). Trimming took 7 bases from V and 8 from J, leaving 11 bases between them. The CDR3 DNA sequence: TGCAGTGGCGAAACAGCCGGCTACACCTTC. Residues: CSGETAGYTF.

The chain uses TRBV5-4 and TRBJ1-2; D uncertain. The CDR3 runs 14 residues. Germline V gene lookup returns CDR1 SGHNT and CDR2 YYREEE (reference sequence). V was clipped by 1 base and J by 0 bases, with 7 bases between them. CDR3 bases: TGTGCCAGCAGCTTGTATGCAGCTAACTATGGCTACACCTTC. Amino acids: CASSLYAANYGYTF.

The gene calls are TRBV7-8 and TRBJ1-4, with 8 bases that match TRBD1. J lost 5 bases, V lost 5 bases, and 4 bases had no gene match. CDR1 is SGHVS, CDR2 FQNEAQ, per germline. This CDR3 is 14 amino acids long. Here the CDR3 DNA reads TGTGCCAGCAGCCAGGGGGCCCCAAATGAAAAACTGTTTTTT. It is translated as CASSQGAPNEKLFF.

The J gene is TRBJ2-5, the V gene TRBV4-2; TRBD2 agrees at 10 bases. Germline trimming cut 3 bases from V and 5 bases from J; bases unmatched to any gene: 9. The germline gives CDR1 LGHNA, CDR2 YNFKEQ. The CDR3 spans 16 residues. The CDR3 reads CASSQEAGGPVETQYF. CDR3 sequence (DNA): TGTGCCAGCAGCCAGGAAGCGGGGGGGCCAGTGGAGACCCAGTACTTC.

CDR3 nucleotides: TGTGCCAGCAGTTTAGGTAGGGCGAGAGCGGCCTACGAGCAGTACTTC. It specifies CASSLGRARAAYEQYF. The chain employs TRBV28 and TRBJ2-7, with D possibly matching TRBD2 (5 bases). This CDR3 has 16 amino acids. Germline values: CDR1 MDHEN, CDR2 SYDVKM. V was clipped by 2 bases and J by 2 bases, with 16 bases between them.

The chain employs TRBV6-6 and TRBJ1-3; D unclear. The CDR3 contains 14 residues. V shed 2 bases and J shed 3 bases, with 8 bases lying between them. The germline CDR1 and CDR2 sequences are MNHNY and SVGAGI (reference sequence). Here the CDR3 reads CASSYTGVGNTIYF. CDR3 DNA: TGTGCCAGCAGTTACACCGGTGTTGGAAACACCATATATTTT.